The clone carrying this T cell receptor beta chain occurred many times. Its antigen is unknown. A 5'RACE template-switching step, the method used to make TCR cDNA, added a universal primer site and UMIs. TCRdb reprocessed the 5' RACE reads via MiXCR and lists one record per CDR3 protein. The table shows about 550,000 distinct CDR3 sequences, with about a fifth occurring only once. V lost 6 bases and J lost 10, with 7 bases in between. The CDR3 has 9 amino acids. Germline V lookup: CDR1 DFQATT, CDR2 SNEGSKA (reference sequence). The data derive from a study of T cells after yellow fever vaccination. Overall study results and limits: Abundant clonotypes from the bulk population could have been carried over as contaminants into FACS-sorted repertoires.

The sample in question was PBMCs, obtained 15 days after the yellow fever booster vaccination. The V gene is TRBV20-1, the J gene TRBJ2-1, with unresolved D. The TCR sequence derives from a man in his thirties or forties who received the YFV17D yellow fever vaccine. This CDR3 is CSATVEQFF. The DNA for the CDR3 is TGCAGTGCGACGGTGGAGCAGTTCTTC.